This is a list of T cell receptor beta chains from one sample in a study of cytomegalovirus exposure and HLA in healthy donors. Data came from immunoSEQ multiplex PCR; TCRdb stores just in-frame clones and leaves some out. The repertoire holds approximately 170,000 clones, about three quarters seen once, with roughly 7% in the top ten. The sample was PBMCs. The origin of the receptors is a woman between 40 and 50 years old in good health and CMV-seropositive. The CDR3 runs from the conserved cysteine through the conserved F or W. The D gene is left open where the match is weak. Only part of the rows carry a size: once, few, many, or a class if the clone is expanded.

abundance	d_gene	v_gene	j_gene	CDR3nt	CDR3aa
.	.	TRBV9	TRBJ1-1	TGTGCCAGCAGCGTAGCGGGGGAGAACACTGAAGCTTTCTTT	CASSVAGENTEAFF
.	.	TRBV30	TRBJ2-1	TGTGCCTGGAGATCTCCAGGGTCCTACAATGAGCAGTTCTTC	CAWRSPGSYNEQFF
.	TRBD2	TRBV2	TRBJ2-7	TGTGCCAGCAGGGATATAGCGGGGTGGTCCTACGAGCAGTACTTC	CASRDIAGWSYEQYF
.	.	TRBV2	TRBJ1-6	TGTGCCAGCACCCCTCGACAGGTTGATAATTCACCCCTCCACTTT	CASTPRQVDNSPLHF
.	TRBD1	TRBV12-5	TRBJ2-7	TGTGCTAGTGGTTTGGGACAGGGCTACGAGCAGTACTTC	CASGLGQGYEQYF
once	TRBD1	TRBV7-9	TRBJ1-1	TGTGCCAGCAGGACTATAAAAGGGACAGGGAGGAACACTGAAGCTTTCTTT	CASRTIKGTGRNTEAFF
.	.	TRBV19	TRBJ2-2	TGTGCCAGTAGTATAGATATAGGGGAGCTGTTTTTT	CASSIDIGELFF
.	TRBD2	TRBV6-1	TRBJ2-2	TGTGCCAGCAGTGTCGGGACTAGGGGAGGACGGACCGGGGAGCTGTTTTTT	CASSVGTRGGRTGELFF
.	TRBD1	TRBV14	TRBJ2-2	TGTGCCAGCAGCCAAGTTATAGGGGGCTTGTCGAGGACCGGGGAGCTGTTTTTT	CASSQVIGGLSRTGELFF
.	.	TRBV5-1	TRBJ1-2	TGCGCCAGCAGCTTCGACATGTCCGGTGGCTACACCTTC	CASSFDMSGGYTF
.	.	TRBV6-6	TRBJ1-2	TGTGCCAGCAGTTACTCAGCTTATGGCTACACCTTC	CASSYSAYGYTF
.	TRBD2	TRBV27	TRBJ2-7	TGTGCCAGCAGTTCCTCCCTACTAGCGGGGGGGCGTGAGCAGTACTTC	CASSSSLLAGGREQYF
.	.	TRBV9	TRBJ2-1	TGTGCCAGCAGCCCGCTTGGAGAAACCTACAATGAGCAGTTCTTC	CASSPLGETYNEQFF
.	TRBD1	TRBV6-5	TRBJ2-5	TGTGCCAGCAGTTTGCACCAGGGGGCGAAGAGGGAGACCCAGTACTTC	CASSLHQGAKRETQYF
.	.	TRBV6-5	TRBJ1-6	TGTGCCAGCAGTTCCCTACTCGGTCCCCTCCACTTT	CASSSLLGPLHF
.	.	TRBV4-1	TRBJ1-1	TGCGCCAGCAGCCAGACAGCGAACACTGAAGCTTTCTTT	CASSQTANTEAFF
few	TRBD1	TRBV10-3	TRBJ1-5	TGTGCCATCAGTGAGGGACAGGGGAATCAGCCCCAGCATTTT	CAISEGQGNQPQHF
once	.	TRBV28	TRBJ2-2	TGTGCCAGCACCTCGACTCGACTACCTAACACCGGGGAGCTGTTTTTT	CASTSTRLPNTGELFF
.	.	TRBV7-8	TRBJ1-4	TGTGCCAGCAGCGACAGCCTTAAAGACGCAACTAATGAAAAACTGTTTTTT	CASSDSLKDATNEKLFF
.	TRBD2	TRBV7-2	TRBJ2-3	TGTGCCAGCAGCTTAGCGGCGGGGGGGCAATATACGCAGTATTTT	CASSLAAGGQYTQYF
once	.	TRBV28	TRBJ1-1	TGTGCCAGCACGCGGACTTCAGGCTTTCTTACTGAAGCTTTCTTT	CASTRTSGFLTEAFF
.	TRBD2	TRBV5-1	TRBJ2-2	TGCGCCAGCAGCCCGAGGACTAGCGGGGGCTCGAACACCGGGGAGCTGTTTTTT	CASSPRTSGGSNTGELFF
few	TRBD2	TRBV2	TRBJ2-2	TGTGCCAGCAGTGGTCTAGCGGGGGCCACCGGGGAGCTGTTTTTT	CASSGLAGATGELFF
.	.	TRBV7-9	TRBJ2-6	TGTTCCAGCAGCTTAGGGAGCTCTGGGGCCAACGTCCTGACTTTC	CSSSLGSSGANVLTF
.	.	TRBV13	TRBJ2-1	TGTGCCAGCAGCTTTGGCGGCTCCAGCTCCTACAATGAGCAGTTCTTC	CASSFGGSSSYNEQFF
.	.	TRBV21-1	TRBJ1-2	TGTGCCGGTCCCCGGCGGCCTTCCTATGGCTACACCTTC	CAGPRRPSYGYTF
once	.	TRBV28	TRBJ1-2	TGTGCCAGCAGTAAAACAGAGCCCCTCTATGGCTACACCTTC	CASSKTEPLYGYTF
.	TRBD1	TRBV18	TRBJ1-3	TGTGCCAGCTCACTAGGACAGGCGGACTCTGGAAACACCATATATTTT	CASSLGQADSGNTIYF